Below are 16 T cell receptor beta chains sequenced from a single sample in a study of blood T cell repertoires in COVID-19. TCRdb's copy holds only in-frame clones and misses some; the assay was immunoSEQ multiplex PCR. The data contain 200,000 to 300,000 clones, 75% to 95% of them singletons. Sample: peripheral blood. The receptors derive from a person aged 18 to 30 with COVID-19, enrolled during active disease.

This clone was detected a few times. The chain links TRBV6-2 or TRBV6-3 to TRBJ2-3, with 14 bases that match TRBD2. V lost 4 bases to trimming and J lost 2 bases; unmatched junction nucleotides: 8. This CDR3 spans 18 amino acids. Germline CDR1 and CDR2: MNHEY and SVGEGT. For the CDR3, the DNA is TGTGCCAGCAGTTCGCTAGGACTAGCGGGAGGAATCACAGATACGCAGTATTTT. Translation: CASSSLGLAGGITDTQYF.

The chain uses TRBV27 and TRBJ1-5; TRBD1 matches 9 bases. This CDR3 has 14 residues. The V gene end was trimmed by 5 bases and the J gene end by 7 bases; junction bases not matched to a gene: 6. CDR1 is MNHEY and CDR2 is SMNVEV in the germline V gene (reference sequence). The CDR3 loop is CASSPGQGGQPQHF. The CDR3 DNA sequence: TGTGCCAGCAGTCCGGGACAGGGTGGGCAGCCCCAGCATTTT.

The V gene is TRBV6-1, the J gene TRBJ1-6; 8 nucleotides agree with TRBD1. The length of the CDR3 is 18 residues. V was clipped by 2 bases and J by 5 bases; unmatched bases: 11. Germline V CDR1 and CDR2: MNHNS, SASEGT. This CDR3 reads CASSEIVGRGPHNSPLHF. CDR3 nucleotides: TGTGCCAGCAGTGAAATTGTGGGCAGGGGGCCGCATAATTCACCCCTCCACTTT.

The DNA for the CDR3 is TGTGCCAGCAGCCCACAGACACCCTGGTACCAAGAGACCCAGTACTTC. Translating gives CASSPQTPWYQETQYF. V is TRBV7-9 and J is TRBJ2-5; D not resolved. The CDR3 covers 16 residues. V lost 5 bases and J 0 bases, leaving 16 bases between the germline ends. Germline CDR1 and CDR2: SEHNR and FQNEAQ (reference sequence).

This clone was seen a single time. The chain employs TRBV24-1 and TRBJ1-1; possible D gene TRBD1, 5 bases. CDR1 is KGHDR and CDR2 is SFDVKD in the germline V gene. This CDR3 region has 16 residues. With 6 bases removed from V and 1 base from J, the gap between germline ends came to 17 bases. CDR3 DNA sequence: TGTGCCACCAGTTTCGAGACAGTCGGCGCGAACACTGAAGCTTTCTTT. Protein product: CATSFETVGANTEAFF.

The chain joins TRBV19 to TRBJ2-7, with TRBD1 identical over 9 bases. After removal of 7 bases from V and 6 bases from J, the junction contained 4 bases not matched to a gene. CDR3 size: 12 residues. Germline V lookup: CDR1 LNHDA, CDR2 SQIVND (reference sequence). The CDR3 reads CASTTGGSEQYF. CDR3 nucleotide sequence: TGTGCCAGTACAACAGGGGGCAGCGAGCAGTACTTC.

The chain employs TRBV19 and TRBJ2-3, with 11 nucleotides matching TRBD2. This CDR3 has 17 amino acids. V was clipped by 1 base and J by 3 bases; unmatched bases: 6. Germline V gene data show CDR1 as LNHDA and CDR2 as SQIVND (reference sequence). This CDR3 is CASSIGLAGGATDTQYF. For the CDR3, the DNA is TGTGCCAGTAGTATAGGGCTAGCGGGAGGTGCGACAGATACGCAGTATTTT. Drawing the rest from reference TRBV19 and TRBJ2-3, the complete variable domain is DGGITQSPKYLFRKEGQNVTLSCEQNLNHDAMYWYRQDPGQGLRLIYYSQIVNDFQKGDIAEGYSVSREKKESFPLTVTSAQKNPTAFYLCASSIGLAGGATDTQYFGPGTRLTVL.

CDR3 coding DNA: TGTGCCAGCAGCTTATCCGGCAATCAGCCCCAGCATTTT. Protein sequence: CASSLSGNQPQHF. The chain is built from TRBV7-2 and TRBJ1-5; unclear D gene. The germline V gene encodes CDR1 SGHTA and CDR2 FQGNSA. The CDR3 is 13 residues long. V lost 2 bases and J 2 bases, leaving 4 bases between the germline ends. The full variable domain, in which reference TRBV7-2 and TRBJ1-5 provide the parts outside the CDR3, is GAGVSQSPSNKVTEKGKDVELRCDPISGHTALYWYRQSLGQGLEFLIYFQGNSAPDKSGLPSDRFSAERTGGSVSTLTIQRTQQEDSAVYLCASSLSGNQPQHFGDGTRLSIL.

This clone was seen once. The chain employs TRBV3-1 (or the pseudogene TRBV3-2) and TRBJ2-5; D is unresolved. In germline, CDR1 is LGHDT, CDR2 YNNKEL (reference sequence). This CDR3 contains 12 residues. Trimming took 6 bases from V and 5 from J, leaving 10 bases between them. The CDR3 region is CASSIRVETQYF. The CDR3, as DNA: TGTGCCAGCAGTATTCGAGTCGAGACCCAGTACTTC.

The chain is built from TRBV19 and TRBJ2-3; 7 nucleotides agree with TRBD2. This CDR3 has 15 residues. CDR1 is LNHDA, CDR2 SQIVND, per germline (reference sequence). The V and J ends lost 4 bases and 0 bases, in that order; junction bases with no gene match: 4. The CDR3 nucleotides are TGTGCCAGTAGTACCTCAGCGGGGAGCACAGATACGCAGTATTTT. Amino acid sequence: CASSTSAGSTDTQYF.

This chain links TRBV4-2 with TRBJ2-1, with TRBD2 matching over 12 bases. Losses at the gene ends were 4 bases for V and 15 bases for J; bases not matched to a gene: 7. The CDR3 is made up of 13 amino acids. Germline CDR1 LGHNA, CDR2 YNFKEQ. CDR3 sequence (DNA): TGTGCCAGCAGCCTCTCGACTAGCGGGAGACCGTTCTTC. It is translated as CASSLSTSGRPFF.

V and J are TRBV15 and TRBJ2-2; tentatively, D is TRBD2 (6 bases). V gave up 3 bases and J gave up 0 bases, with 14 bases separating them. Germline V gene data show CDR1 as LNHNV and CDR2 as YYDKDF (reference sequence). The CDR3 totals 17 residues. The CDR3 nucleotides are TGTGCCACCAGCAGGCCAAGTGGACTACCGAACACCGGGGAGCTGTTTTTT. As protein: CATSRPSGLPNTGELFF. The full variable domain, rest sourced from reference TRBV15 and TRBJ2-2, is DAMVIQNPRYQVTQFGKPVTLSCSQTLNHNVMYWYQQKSSQAPKLLFHYYDKDFNNEADTPDNFQSRRPNTSFCFLDIRSPGLGDTAMYLCATSRPSGLPNTGELFFGEGSRLTVL.

This clone was seen repeatedly, ten times or more. This rearrangement joins TRBV15 to TRBJ1-2, with D uncertain. The CDR3 is made up of 13 amino acids. CDR1 and CDR2 from the germline V gene are LNHNV and YYDKDF (reference sequence). V shed 5 bases and J shed 8 bases, with 15 bases lying between them. Here the CDR3 reads CATSLRTAQGYTF. The CDR3 region has the DNA TGTGCCACCAGCCTCCGCACAGCCCAGGGCTACACCTTC.

The chain is built from TRBV28 and TRBJ1-5; D not resolved. Germline CDR1 is MDHEN and CDR2 is SYDVKM. The CDR3 extends over 13 amino acids. Trimming took off 10 bases at V and 0 bases at J, with 10 bases between the two ends. CDR3 sequence: CAIGLYSNQPQHF. CDR3 nucleotides: TGTGCCATCGGACTATATAGCAATCAGCCCCAGCATTTT. The variable domain in full, with the rest retrieved from reference TRBV28 and TRBJ1-5, is DVKVTQSSRYLVKRTGEKVFLECVQDMDHENMFWYRQDPGLGLRLIYFSYDVKMKEKGDIPEGYSVSREKKERFSLILESASTNQTSMYLCAIGLYSNQPQHFGDGTRLSIL.

This clone was seen only a few times. The chain joins TRBV11-2 to TRBJ2-7; 16 bases match TRBD2. Trimming took 6 bases from V and 6 from J; bases not matched to a gene: 14. Germline V gene sequence: CDR1 SGHAT, CDR2 FQNNGV. The CDR3 has 18 residues. The CDR3 protein is CASSTQGTSGRVGLEQYF. The CDR3 DNA sequence: TGTGCCAGCAGTACCCAGGGGACTAGCGGGAGGGTGGGGCTCGAGCAGTACTTC.

The chain carries TRBV29-1 and TRBJ1-2; D unresolved. This CDR3 contains 13 residues. V lost 3 bases and J lost 0, with 8 bases in between. Germline CDR1 reads SQVTM; CDR2 reads ANQGSEA. The CDR3 is CSVDTVTNYGYTF. CDR3 DNA sequence: TGCAGCGTTGACACAGTAACTAACTATGGCTACACCTTC.